The next 10 T cell receptor beta chains were all read from a single sample in a study of response to subunit inactivated influenza vaccine. TCRdb passed the RT-PCR reads through MiXCR, listing each CDR3 protein once. The profile shows some 850,000 distinct CDR3 sequences, roughly 18% of them singletons. The sample consisted of PBMCs from blood, taken 5 days after vaccination. The source of these receptors is a man in his fifties or sixties who received an inactivated influenza vaccine.

This clonotype has only a few counts. The V gene is TRBV7-6, the J gene TRBJ2-1; TRBD1 or TRBD2 may be the D gene (5 bases each). CDR3 length: 12 amino acids. Germline CDR1 is SGHVS and CDR2 is FNYEAQ. V lost 5 bases and J 9 bases, leaving 11 bases between the germline ends. The CDR3 DNA is TGTGCCAGCAGCGGGACGATCGGTGAGCAGTTCTTC. Translating it yields CASSGTIGEQFF.

The CDR3 region has the DNA TGTGCCAGCAGTTTCGGGCAGAACCACTACGAGCAGTACTTC. It is translated as CASSFGQNHYEQYF. The V and J genes are TRBV28 and TRBJ2-7; D is unresolved. The CDR3 is 14 amino acids. V lost 3 bases to trimming and J lost 3 bases, with 12 bases between them. CDR1 and CDR2 (germline): MDHEN, SYDVKM.

This clonotype turned up a few times. The chain uses TRBV27 and TRBJ2-3; 8 bases match TRBD2. Unmatched junction bases numbered 22, after V lost 5 bases and J lost 3 bases. Germline assignment: CDR1 MNHEY and CDR2 SMNVEV (reference sequence). This CDR3 has 20 residues. DNA for the CDR3: TGTGCCAGCAGTCCCAAGATTGAGGGTAGCGGGGTAAGAGGGACAGATACGCAGTATTTT. Translated, it gives CASSPKIEGSGVRGTDTQYF.

This chain joins TRBV20-1 and TRBJ2-1; 8 bases map to TRBD1. The CDR3 totals 16 residues. Trimming at V came to 6 bases and at J to 0 bases, leaving 10 bases not matched to a gene. The germline gives CDR1 DFQATT, CDR2 SNEGSKA (reference sequence). The CDR3 sequence: CSARGSGTGSYNEQFF. The CDR3 region has the DNA TGCAGTGCCCGCGGATCCGGGACAGGCTCCTACAATGAGCAGTTCTTC.

This clonotype was seen at least ten times. The chain carries TRBV7-9 and TRBJ2-1; weak D call: TRBD2 (6 bases). The V end was cut by 6 bases, the J end by 1 base, with 13 bases between. Germline loops: CDR1 SEHNR, CDR2 FQNEAQ (reference sequence). This CDR3 region has 15 residues. CDR3 sequence reads: CASSSGTGSYNEQFF. The CDR3, as DNA: TGTGCCAGCAGTTCCGGGACTGGTTCCTACAATGAGCAGTTCTTC.

This clonotype was detected only a few times. V is TRBV20-1 and J is TRBJ1-6; D uncertain. Trimming took off 6 bases at V and 0 bases at J, with 9 bases between the two ends. Germline values: CDR1 DFQATT, CDR2 SNEGSKA (reference sequence). This CDR3 is built from 14 residues. The CDR3 DNA is TGCAGTGCCCCCGCTCCCTCCTATAATTCACCCCTCCACTTT. Its protein is CSAPAPSYNSPLHF.

The rearrangement joins TRBV5-1 to TRBJ2-2; D perhaps matches TRBD2 (5 bases). Trimming shortened V by 4 bases and J by 3 bases, and 13 bases separated the two germline ends. Germline assignment: CDR1 SGHRS and CDR2 YFSETQ. CDR3 length equals 15 residues. CDR3 amino acids: CASSLGATDTGELFF. The CDR3 coding sequence is TGCGCCAGCAGCCTGGGAGCCACGGACACCGGGGAGCTGTTTTTT.

The chain links TRBV10-3 to TRBJ1-5; D gene uncertain. The V and J ends lost 3 bases and 0 bases respectively, with 12 bases between them. CDR3 length equals 16 residues. Germline V CDR1 and CDR2: ENHRY, SYGVKD. The CDR3 protein is CAISERGEGSNQPQHF. The CDR3 DNA sequence: TGTGCCATCAGTGAACGGGGTGAGGGTAGCAATCAGCCCCAGCATTTT.

This clonotype was picked up a small number of times. This chain uses TRBV5-5 with TRBJ1-2; no definite D call. Per the germline V gene, CDR1 is SGHKS and CDR2 is YYEKEE (reference sequence). V lost 3 bases, J lost 8 bases, and 20 bases lay in between. This CDR3 comprises 15 residues. CDR3 region: CASSSRGWYSGGYTF. The CDR3 DNA follows: TGTGCCAGCAGCTCAAGAGGCTGGTACAGTGGCGGCTACACCTTC.

J is TRBJ2-1 and V is TRBV15, with TRBD1 identical over 8 bases. The germline V gene has CDR1 LNHNV and CDR2 YYDKDF (reference sequence). The CDR3 is 19 amino acids. Trimming took 5 bases from V and 4 from J; bases not matched to a gene: 19. This CDR3 is CATSRTGQAAVVGYNEQFF. The CDR3 DNA follows: TGTGCCACCAGCCGCACGGGACAGGCTGCGGTGGTGGGGTACAATGAGCAGTTCTTC. The variable domain in full, with the rest retrieved from reference TRBV15 and TRBJ2-1, is DAMVIQNPRYQVTQFGKPVTLSCSQTLNHNVMYWYQQKSSQAPKLLFHYYDKDFNNEADTPDNFQSRRPNTSFCFLDIRSPGLGDTAMYLCATSRTGQAAVVGYNEQFFGPGTRLTVL.